This T cell receptor (beta chain) originates from a study of T cells in localized non-small cell lung cancer (TCRdb year 2020). As for the study more broadly: The study examined T cell repertoires in under 300 patients with early-stage NSCLC and compared tumors with uninvolved tumor-adjacent lungs. All 250 or so NSCLC patients in the cohort were treatment-naive and had localized lung tumors that were resected. Of the NSCLC patients, around 140 were male and about a hundred were female, and the mean age was approximately 66 years. Overall results and qualifications from the work: Because the study design was exploratory, TCR variables were selected using unadjusted p-values without false-discovery rate correction. Higher blood T cell density associated with longer overall survival, while higher adjacent-lung clonality associated with shorter survival. Because multi-region sequencing of the tumors was not done, intratumor heterogeneity could not be ruled out. Of the top 100 tumor clones, a median of roughly 60 were detected in paired uninvolved adjacent lung; under 35 were also among that lung's top 100. Uninvolved tumor-adjacent lung showed the highest T cell clonality, higher than tumor, which suggests more focused antigenic responses in the uninvolved tumor-adjacent lung.

At diagnosis, tumor, uninvolved tumor-adjacent lung and peripheral blood were collected and then preserved as a mix of FFPE and fresh-frozen material. For TCR repertoire profiling, blood samples were analyzed as peripheral blood mononuclear cells. Concerning this clone itself: The target of this receptor is not known. No base qualities exist here, and no much larger clone lies one base off it.

The immunoSEQ Assay was used to sequence TCR beta CDR3 regions from DNA. Processing in the source paper ran as follows. T cell density was computed as TCR beta template counts normalized to usable DNA estimated by amplifying housekeeping genes. The preseqR package was used to estimate richness by extrapolating to 400,000 templates for PBMC samples and to 120,000 templates for tissue samples. Clonality was defined as one minus Pielou's evenness. Tissue-enriched TCRs were identified through differential abundance testing performed on productive amino-acid clonotypes, with a minimum total count of 5 and an alpha of 0.1. Repertoire overlap between compartments was quantified with the Jaccard Index and Morisita Overlap Index. TCR beta CDR3s were clustered by GLIPH together with public tetramer-defined viral CDR3s, and at least three viral sequences plus V-gene enrichment were required for viral motifs. In TCRdb, the immuneACCESS table is reduced to in-frame sequences with V and J assigned. These tables do not hold every clone; where another copy was compared, an unresolved V gene accounts for under half, and the others remain unexplained. V and J calls and clone size are those listed in that table; D and trimming were worked out from the DNA. The sample records about 31,000 clones, 88% of which are singletons. The ten largest clones represent 4% to 5% of the sample.

CDR1 is given as LNHNV and CDR2 as YYDKDF, both from the germline V gene (reference sequence). V sheds 3 bases and J sheds 1 base, leaving 16 bases between their ends. Including the terminal cysteine and phenylalanine, the CDR3 comprises 18 residues. The DNA shown is the 54-base CDR3, in frame from base 1. The input for sequencing was peripheral blood mononuclear cells, taken before any cancer treatment. The chain is made from TRBV15 and TRBJ1-6; the D gene cannot be resolved reliably. The clonotype originates from a woman aged 35 to 69 with stage III lung adenocarcinoma. The DNA sequence follows: TGTGCCACCAGCAGGTCTCATGGACGGACGTCCTATAATTCACCCCTCCACTTT. This encodes CATSRSHGRTSYNSPLHF.